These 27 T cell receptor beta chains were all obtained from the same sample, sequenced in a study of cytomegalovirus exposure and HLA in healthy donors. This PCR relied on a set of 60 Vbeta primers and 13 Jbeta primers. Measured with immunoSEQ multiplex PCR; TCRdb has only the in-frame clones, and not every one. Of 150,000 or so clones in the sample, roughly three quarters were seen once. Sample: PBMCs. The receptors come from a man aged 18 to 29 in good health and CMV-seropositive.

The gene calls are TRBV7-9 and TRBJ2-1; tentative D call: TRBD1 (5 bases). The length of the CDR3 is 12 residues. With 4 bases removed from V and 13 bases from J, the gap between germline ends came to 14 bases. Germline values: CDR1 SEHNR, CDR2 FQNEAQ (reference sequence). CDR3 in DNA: TGTGCCAGCAGCTCGGAAGGCAGGGTACAGTTCTTC. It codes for CASSSEGRVQFF.

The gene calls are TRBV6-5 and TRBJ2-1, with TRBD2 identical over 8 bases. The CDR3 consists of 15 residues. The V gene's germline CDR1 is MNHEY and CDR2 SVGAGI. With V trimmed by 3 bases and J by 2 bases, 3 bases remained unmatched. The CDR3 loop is CASSYPGGAYNEQFF. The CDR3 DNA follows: TGTGCCAGCAGTTATCCGGGGGGGGCCTACAATGAGCAGTTCTTC.

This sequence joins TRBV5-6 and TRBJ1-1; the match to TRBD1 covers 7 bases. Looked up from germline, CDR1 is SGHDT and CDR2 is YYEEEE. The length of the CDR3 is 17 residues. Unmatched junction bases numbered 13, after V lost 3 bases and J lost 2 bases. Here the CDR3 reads CASSWRKGANFNTEAFF. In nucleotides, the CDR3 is TGTGCCAGCAGCTGGCGGAAGGGGGCGAATTTTAACACTGAAGCTTTCTTT.

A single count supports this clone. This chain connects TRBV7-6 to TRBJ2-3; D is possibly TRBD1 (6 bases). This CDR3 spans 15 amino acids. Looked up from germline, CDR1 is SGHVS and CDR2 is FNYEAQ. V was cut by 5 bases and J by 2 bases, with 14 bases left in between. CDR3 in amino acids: CASSRLTGPTDTQYF. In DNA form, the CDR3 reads TGTGCCAGCAGCCGACTGACAGGTCCCACAGATACGCAGTATTTT.

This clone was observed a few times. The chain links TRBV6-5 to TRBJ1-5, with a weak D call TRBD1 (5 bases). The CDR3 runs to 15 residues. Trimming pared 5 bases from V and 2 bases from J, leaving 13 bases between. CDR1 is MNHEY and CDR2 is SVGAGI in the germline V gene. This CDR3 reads CASSPEGRGNQPQHF. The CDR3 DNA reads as TGTGCCAGCAGTCCCGAGGGGAGGGGCAATCAGCCCCAGCATTTT.

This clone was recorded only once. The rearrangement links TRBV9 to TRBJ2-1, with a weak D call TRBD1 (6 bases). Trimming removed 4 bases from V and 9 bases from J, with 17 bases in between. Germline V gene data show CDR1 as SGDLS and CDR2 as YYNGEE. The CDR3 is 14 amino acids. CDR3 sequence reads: CASSPPAQGGEQFF. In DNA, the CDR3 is TGTGCCAGCAGCCCTCCGGCCCAAGGGGGTGAGCAGTTCTTC.

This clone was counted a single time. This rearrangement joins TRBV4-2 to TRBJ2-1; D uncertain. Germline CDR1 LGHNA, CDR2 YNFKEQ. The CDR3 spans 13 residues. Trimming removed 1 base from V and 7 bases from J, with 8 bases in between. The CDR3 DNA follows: TGTGCCAGCAGCCAAGTAGCTGGGAATGAGCAGTTCTTC. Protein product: CASSQVAGNEQFF.

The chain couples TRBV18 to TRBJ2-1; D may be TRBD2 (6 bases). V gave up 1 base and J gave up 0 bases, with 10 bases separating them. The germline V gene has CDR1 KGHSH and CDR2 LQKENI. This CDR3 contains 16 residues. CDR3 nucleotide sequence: TGTGCCAGCTCACCACGGGAGGTCAGCTCCTACAATGAGCAGTTCTTC. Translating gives CASSPREVSSYNEQFF.

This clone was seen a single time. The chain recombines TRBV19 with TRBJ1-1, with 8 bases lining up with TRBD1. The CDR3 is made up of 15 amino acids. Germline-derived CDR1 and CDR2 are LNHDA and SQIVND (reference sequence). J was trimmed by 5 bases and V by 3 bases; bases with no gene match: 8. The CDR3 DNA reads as TGTGCCAGTAGTATTCGGACAGGGAGAAGAACTGAAGCTTTCTTT. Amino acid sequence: CASSIRTGRRTEAFF.

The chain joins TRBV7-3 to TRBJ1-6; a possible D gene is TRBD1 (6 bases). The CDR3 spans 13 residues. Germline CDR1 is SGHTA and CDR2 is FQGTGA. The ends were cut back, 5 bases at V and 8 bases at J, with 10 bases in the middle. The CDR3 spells CASSLGGHSPLHF. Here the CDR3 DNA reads TGTGCCAGCAGCCTCGGGGGGCATTCACCCCTCCACTTT.

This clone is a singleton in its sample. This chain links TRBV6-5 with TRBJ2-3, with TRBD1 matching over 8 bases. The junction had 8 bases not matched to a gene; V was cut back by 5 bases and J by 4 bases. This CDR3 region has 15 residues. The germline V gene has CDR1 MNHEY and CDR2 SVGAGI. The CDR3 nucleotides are TGTGCCAGCAGTCCAGGGGGCGTTGCGGCAGATACGCAGTATTTT. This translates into CASSPGGVAADTQYF.

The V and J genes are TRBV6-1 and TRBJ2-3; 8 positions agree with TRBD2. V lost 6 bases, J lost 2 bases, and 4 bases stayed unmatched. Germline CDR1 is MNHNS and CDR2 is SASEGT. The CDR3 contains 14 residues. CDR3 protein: CASRLAVPTDTQYF. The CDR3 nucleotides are TGTGCCAGCAGACTAGCGGTACCCACAGATACGCAGTATTTT.

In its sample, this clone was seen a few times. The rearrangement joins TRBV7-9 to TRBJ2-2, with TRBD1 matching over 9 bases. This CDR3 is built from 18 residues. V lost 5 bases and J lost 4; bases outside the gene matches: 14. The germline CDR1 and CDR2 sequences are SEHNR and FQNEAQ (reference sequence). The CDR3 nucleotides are TGTGCCAGCAGCCCCGGGACAGGGAATCTTAGGCTCACCGGGGAGCTGTTTTTT. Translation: CASSPGTGNLRLTGELFF.

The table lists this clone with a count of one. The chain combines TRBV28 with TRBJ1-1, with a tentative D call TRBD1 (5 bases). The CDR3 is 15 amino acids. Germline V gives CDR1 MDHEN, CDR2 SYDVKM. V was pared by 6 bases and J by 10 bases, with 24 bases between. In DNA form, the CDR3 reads TGTGCCAGCAGAAAGGGGTTCAGGGCCCAAAACGGAGCTTTCTTT. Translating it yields CASRKGFRAQNGAFF.

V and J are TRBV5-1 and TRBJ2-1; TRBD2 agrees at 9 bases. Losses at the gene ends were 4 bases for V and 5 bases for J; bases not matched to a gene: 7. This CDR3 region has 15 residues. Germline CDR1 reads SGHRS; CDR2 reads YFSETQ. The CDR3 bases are TGCGCCAGCAGCCCCCAGACTAGCGGCAACAATGAGCAGTTCTTC. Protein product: CASSPQTSGNNEQFF.

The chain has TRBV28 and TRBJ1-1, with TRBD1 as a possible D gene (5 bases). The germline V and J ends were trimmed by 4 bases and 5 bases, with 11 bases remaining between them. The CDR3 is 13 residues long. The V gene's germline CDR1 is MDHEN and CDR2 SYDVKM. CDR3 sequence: CASSYPGKTEAFF. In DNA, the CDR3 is TGTGCCAGCAGTTATCCAGGGAAGACTGAAGCTTTCTTT.

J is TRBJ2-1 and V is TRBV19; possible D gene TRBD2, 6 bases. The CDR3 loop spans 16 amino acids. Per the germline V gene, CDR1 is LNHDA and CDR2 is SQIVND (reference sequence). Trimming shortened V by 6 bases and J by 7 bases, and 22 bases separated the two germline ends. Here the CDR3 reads CASRRSGNRGGNEQFF. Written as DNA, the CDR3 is TGTGCCAGTAGGCGATCAGGGAACCGGGGAGGAAATGAGCAGTTCTTC.

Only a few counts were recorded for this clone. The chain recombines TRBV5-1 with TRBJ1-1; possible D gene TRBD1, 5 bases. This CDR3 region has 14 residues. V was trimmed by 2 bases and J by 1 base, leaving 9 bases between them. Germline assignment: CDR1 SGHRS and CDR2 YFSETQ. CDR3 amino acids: CASSFRQQNTEAFF. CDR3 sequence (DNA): TGCGCCAGCAGCTTCCGACAGCAGAACACTGAAGCTTTCTTT. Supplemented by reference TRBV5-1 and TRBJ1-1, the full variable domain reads KAGVTQTPRYLIKTRGQQVTLSCSPISGHRSVSWYQQTPGQGLQFLFEYFSETQRNKGNFPGRFSGRQFSNSRSEMNVSTLELGDSALYLCASSFRQQNTEAFFGQGTRLTVV.

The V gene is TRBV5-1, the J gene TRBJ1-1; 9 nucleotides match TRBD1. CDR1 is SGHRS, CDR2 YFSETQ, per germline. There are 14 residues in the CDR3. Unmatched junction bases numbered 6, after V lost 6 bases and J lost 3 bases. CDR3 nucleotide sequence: TGCGCCAGCACCTCACAGGGGGCGGACACTGAAGCTTTCTTT. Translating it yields CASTSQGADTEAFF. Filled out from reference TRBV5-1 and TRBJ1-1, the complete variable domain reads KAGVTQTPRYLIKTRGQQVTLSCSPISGHRSVSWYQQTPGQGLQFLFEYFSETQRNKGNFPGRFSGRQFSNSRSEMNVSTLELGDSALYLCASTSQGADTEAFFGQGTRLTVV.

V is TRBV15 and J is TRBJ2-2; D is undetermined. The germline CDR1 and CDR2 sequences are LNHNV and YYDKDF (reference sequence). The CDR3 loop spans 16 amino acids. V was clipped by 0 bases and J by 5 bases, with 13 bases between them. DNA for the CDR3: TGTGCCACCAGCAGAGACTTCTTAAGGAGAACCGGGGAGCTGTTTTTT. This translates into CATSRDFLRRTGELFF.

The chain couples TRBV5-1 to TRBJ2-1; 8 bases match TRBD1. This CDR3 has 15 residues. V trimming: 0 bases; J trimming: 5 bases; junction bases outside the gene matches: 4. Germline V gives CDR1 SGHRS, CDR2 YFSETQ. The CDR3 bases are TGCGCCAGCAGCTTGGGGGACAGGACCGACAATGAGCAGTTCTTC. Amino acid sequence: CASSLGDRTDNEQFF.

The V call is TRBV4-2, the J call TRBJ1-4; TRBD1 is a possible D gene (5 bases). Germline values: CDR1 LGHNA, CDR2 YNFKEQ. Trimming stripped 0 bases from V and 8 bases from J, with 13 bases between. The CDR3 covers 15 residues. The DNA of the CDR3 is TGTGCCAGCAGCCAAGACGGCAGGGTAGGAGAAAAACTGTTTTTT. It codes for CASSQDGRVGEKLFF.

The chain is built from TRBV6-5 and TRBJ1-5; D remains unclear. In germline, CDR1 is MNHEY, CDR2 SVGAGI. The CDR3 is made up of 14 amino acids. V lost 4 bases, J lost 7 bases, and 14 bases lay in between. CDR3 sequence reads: CASSCGGAGQPQHF. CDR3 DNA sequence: TGTGCCAGCAGTTGCGGAGGCGCCGGACAGCCCCAGCATTTT.

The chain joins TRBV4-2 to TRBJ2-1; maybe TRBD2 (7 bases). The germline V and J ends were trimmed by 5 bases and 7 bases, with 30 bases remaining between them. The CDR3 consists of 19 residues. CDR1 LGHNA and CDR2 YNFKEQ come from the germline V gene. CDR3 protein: CASSSLGPLGGGGWNEQFF. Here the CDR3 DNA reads TGTGCCAGCAGCTCCCTAGGACCACTCGGGGGCGGGGGATGGAATGAGCAGTTCTTC.

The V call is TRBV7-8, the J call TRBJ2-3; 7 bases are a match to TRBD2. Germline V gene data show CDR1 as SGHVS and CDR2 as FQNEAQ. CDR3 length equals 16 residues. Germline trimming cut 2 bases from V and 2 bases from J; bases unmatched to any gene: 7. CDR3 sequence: CASSLITGGYTDTQYF. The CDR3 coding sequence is TGTGCCAGCAGCTTAATTACGGGAGGTTACACAGATACGCAGTATTTT.

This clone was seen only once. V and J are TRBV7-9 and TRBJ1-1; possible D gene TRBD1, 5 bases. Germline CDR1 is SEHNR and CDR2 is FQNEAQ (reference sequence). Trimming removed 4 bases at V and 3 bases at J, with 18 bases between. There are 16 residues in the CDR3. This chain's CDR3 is CASSYGGWGGDTEAFF. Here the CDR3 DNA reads TGTGCCAGCAGCTATGGGGGTTGGGGGGGGGACACTGAAGCTTTCTTT.

For the CDR3, the DNA is TGCAGCGTTGAAGGATTCCGGGACAGGGGAGCAGATACGCAGTATTTT. The encoded protein is CSVEGFRDRGADTQYF. The V and J genes are TRBV29-1 and TRBJ2-3; 10 bases are a match to TRBD1. The CDR3 sequence is 16 residues long. Germline V gives CDR1 SQVTM, CDR2 ANQGSEA. V was clipped by 1 base and J by 4 bases; unmatched bases: 8.